The 5 T cell receptor beta chains listed next were all sequenced from one sample in a study of blood T cell repertoires in COVID-19. Using immunoSEQ multiplex PCR, the repertoire was profiled, and TCRdb retains in-frame clones only, with some absent. The sample includes approximately 500,000 clones, roughly nine tenths of them seen just once. The material sequenced was peripheral blood. The source is a woman aged 50 to 60 with COVID-19, enrolled during active disease.

There are a few counts of this clone. The J gene is TRBJ2-2, the V gene TRBV5-4, with TRBD2 as a possible D gene (5 bases). CDR1 is SGHNT and CDR2 is YYREEE in the germline V gene (reference sequence). Trimming left V 6 bases short and J 7 bases short, with 22 bases between. The CDR3 runs 16 residues. Written as DNA, the CDR3 is TGTGCCAGCATCCGAAAAGAGGGCCTCCGGGACGGGGAGCTGTTTTTT. It yields the protein CASIRKEGLRDGELFF.

V is TRBV18 and J is TRBJ1-1; no clear D. Germline V gives CDR1 KGHSH, CDR2 LQKENI. The V and J ends lost 5 bases and 1 base respectively, with 11 bases between them. CDR3 length: 14 amino acids. The CDR3 loop reads CASSSLDRNTEAFF. The CDR3 bases are TGTGCCAGCTCATCTCTAGACCGGAACACTGAAGCTTTCTTT.

V gene TRBV15 combines with J gene TRBJ1-1; D uncertain. In germline, CDR1 is LNHNV, CDR2 YYDKDF (reference sequence). The CDR3 consists of 12 residues. Trimming left V 3 bases short and J 3 bases short, with 5 bases between. The CDR3 coding sequence is TGTGCCACCAGCAGGGGCTACACTGAAGCTTTCTTT. Amino acid sequence: CATSRGYTEAFF.

The rearrangement links TRBV20-1 to TRBJ1-2, with D possibly TRBD1 on 6 matching bases. V lost 3 bases, J lost 4 bases, and 21 bases lay in between. Germline loops: CDR1 DFQATT, CDR2 SNEGSKA (reference sequence). This CDR3 region has 16 residues. Here the CDR3 reads CSASVSRGASGYGYTF. The DNA for the CDR3 is TGCAGTGCTAGTGTTAGCAGGGGCGCCTCAGGCTATGGCTACACCTTC.

The V gene is TRBV24-1, the J gene TRBJ2-6; tentatively, D is TRBD1 (6 bases). The CDR3 runs 17 residues. Germline assignment: CDR1 KGHDR and CDR2 SFDVKD. Between the trimmed V and J ends, which lost 5 bases and 0 bases, there was a span of 13 bases. For the CDR3, the DNA is TGTGCCACCAGTGTCAGGGGAGCGGACTCTGGGGCCAACGTCCTGACTTTC. Residues: CATSVRGADSGANVLTF.